These 22 T cell receptor beta chains share one sample of origin, sequenced in a study of neurological immune-mediated disorders. TCRdb processed the 5' RACE reads anew with MiXCR; each CDR3 protein has one entry. The table shows about 70,000 distinct CDR3 sequences, with over 5% occurring only once. The specimen was PBMCs. These receptors all come from a human donor with multiple sclerosis. The donor label of this sample is uncertain.

The V gene is TRBV10-3, the J gene TRBJ2-3; TRBD2 aligns across 11 bases. V dropped 3 bases and J dropped 1; count of bases not matched to a gene: 6. Germline CDR1 ENHRY, CDR2 SYGVKD. This CDR3 region has 17 residues. The CDR3 spells CAISELAGAAGTDTQYF. CDR3 DNA: TGTGCCATCAGTGAACTAGCGGGGGCAGCTGGCACAGATACGCAGTATTTT.

This clonotype appeared many times. The chain recombines TRBV5-1 with TRBJ2-3; 10 nucleotides agree with TRBD2. V trimming: 4 bases; J trimming: 0 bases; junction bases outside the gene matches: 11. The CDR3 length is 18 residues. Germline-derived CDR1 and CDR2 are SGHRS and YFSETQ. CDR3 residues: CASSPFGSGGLSTDTQYF. The CDR3, as DNA: TGCGCCAGCAGCCCGTTCGGTAGCGGGGGGCTGAGCACAGATACGCAGTATTTT. The full variable domain, with the rest looked up from reference TRBV5-1 and TRBJ2-3, is KAGVTQTPRYLIKTRGQQVTLSCSPISGHRSVSWYQQTPGQGLQFLFEYFSETQRNKGNFPGRFSGRQFSNSRSEMNVSTLELGDSALYLCASSPFGSGGLSTDTQYFGPGTRLTVL.

This clonotype was seen repeatedly, ten times or more. The chain employs TRBV10-3 and TRBJ2-3, with 12 nucleotides matching TRBD2. CDR1 is ENHRY and CDR2 is SYGVKD in the germline V gene. J gave up 5 bases and V 5 bases, and 5 bases lay outside the gene matches. The CDR3 totals 15 residues. The CDR3 loop is CAISSSGGAGDTQYF. The CDR3 coding sequence is TGTGCCATCAGTTCTAGCGGGGGGGCTGGAGATACGCAGTATTTT.

This clonotype was seen many times. This chain links TRBV12-3 or TRBV12-4 with TRBJ2-1; 7 nucleotides line up with TRBD2. J gave up 7 bases and V 6 bases, and 12 bases lay outside the gene matches. CDR3 size: 15 residues. Written as DNA, the CDR3 is TGTGCCAGCAGGCCGCGGGGGACCTTCGGGAATGAGCAGTTCTTC. Amino acid sequence: CASRPRGTFGNEQFF.

This clonotype was recorded many times. The rearrangement uses TRBV20-1 and TRBJ1-1; 11 bases map to TRBD1. This CDR3 is built from 13 residues. The V segment lost 6 bases and the J segment 3 bases; nucleotides outside the gene matches: 3. CDR1 is DFQATT and CDR2 is SNEGSKA in the germline V gene (reference sequence). As DNA, the CDR3 is TGCAGTGCGGAGGGACAGGGGGACACTGAAGCTTTCTTT. Amino acid sequence: CSAEGQGDTEAFF.

This clonotype came up many times. The chain uses TRBV10-3 and TRBJ2-7; D is undetermined. Per germline, CDR1 ENHRY and CDR2 SYGVKD. This CDR3 contains 13 residues. Trimming took 4 bases from V and 3 from J, leaving 10 bases between them. CDR3 bases: TGTGCCATCAGTGCCGCCGAGAACTACGAGCAGTACTTC. This translates into CAISAAENYEQYF.

This clonotype has at least ten counts. The V and J genes are TRBV11-2 and TRBJ2-5; TRBD2 matches 8 bases. V lost 0 bases to trimming and J lost 2 bases; unmatched junction nucleotides: 5. The CDR3 sequence is 16 residues long. Germline-derived CDR1 and CDR2 are SGHAT and FQNNGV. CDR3: CASSLEASGLQETQYF. The CDR3 region has the DNA TGTGCCAGCAGCTTAGAGGCTAGCGGGCTTCAAGAGACCCAGTACTTC.

At least ten counts were recorded for this clonotype. The V gene is TRBV20-1, the J gene TRBJ1-6; weak D call: TRBD1 (5 bases). The CDR3 spans 14 residues. The germline CDR1 and CDR2 sequences are DFQATT and SNEGSKA (reference sequence). V was clipped by 0 bases and J by 5 bases, with 8 bases between them. CDR3 sequence: CSAREVRDNSPLHF. The DNA for the CDR3 is TGCAGTGCTAGAGAGGTCAGGGATAATTCACCCCTCCACTTT.

This clonotype was detected many times. The chain carries TRBV20-1 and TRBJ1-2; tentatively, D is TRBD1 (6 bases). Per the germline V gene, CDR1 is DFQATT and CDR2 is SNEGSKA (reference sequence). Deletions cut 3 bases from V and 6 bases from J, with 14 bases between. The CDR3 contains 13 residues. CDR3 bases: TGCAGTGCTAGGGGGGCCGTTCGGGATGGCTACACCTTC. Its translation: CSARGAVRDGYTF.

This clonotype occurred many times. This chain links TRBV4-1 with TRBJ2-7; the D is unclear. The ends were cut back, 2 bases at V and 7 bases at J, with 6 bases in the middle. Germline CDR1 MGHRA, CDR2 YSYEKL. CDR3 length: 11 amino acids. In nucleotides, the CDR3 is TGCGCCAGCAGCCAAACTGGGGAGCAGTACTTC. Amino acids: CASSQTGEQYF.

The table lists this clonotype with many counts. V is TRBV9 and J is TRBJ1-2, with D unclear. The V gene lost 7 bases and the J gene lost 2 bases, with 12 bases spanning the gap. The germline V gene has CDR1 SGDLS and CDR2 YYNGEE. CDR3 size: 13 residues. CDR3 region: CASSSGRNYGYTF. The CDR3, as DNA: TGTGCCAGCTCTTCCGGACGGAACTATGGCTACACCTTC.

This clonotype was recorded at least ten times. The V and J genes are TRBV5-1 and TRBJ1-5; D possibly corresponds to TRBD1 (5 bases). Trimming pared 1 base from V and 6 bases from J, leaving 11 bases between. CDR3 length: 14 amino acids. The germline V gene has CDR1 SGHRS and CDR2 YFSETQ. Here the CDR3 reads CASSLQGEGQPQHF. The CDR3 DNA follows: TGCGCCAGCAGCTTGCAGGGTGAGGGTCAGCCCCAGCATTTT.

This clonotype was recorded at least ten times. The chain combines TRBV5-1 with TRBJ1-1; D is uncertain. The V and J ends lost 0 bases and 1 base respectively, with 10 bases between them. The CDR3 sequence is 15 residues long. The germline V gene encodes CDR1 SGHRS and CDR2 YFSETQ. CDR3 residues: CASSLDGRANTEAFF. DNA for the CDR3: TGCGCCAGCAGCTTGGACGGCAGAGCGAACACTGAAGCTTTCTTT.

There are many counts of this clonotype. The chain recombines TRBV24-1 with TRBJ2-1; 7 bases agree with TRBD1. The CDR3 consists of 13 residues. Trimming cost V 7 bases and J 5 bases; bases outside gene matches: 4. Per the germline V gene, CDR1 is KGHDR and CDR2 is SFDVKD. This CDR3 reads CATSLTGDNEQFF. The CDR3 DNA sequence: TGTGCCACCAGCCTAACAGGGGACAATGAGCAGTTCTTC.

This clonotype came up many times. This rearrangement joins TRBV9 to TRBJ2-1; TRBD1 agrees at 9 bases. The germline V gene has CDR1 SGDLS and CDR2 YYNGEE. This CDR3 has 15 residues. Losses at the gene ends were 3 bases for V and 8 bases for J; bases not matched to a gene: 9. CDR3 residues: CASSDGDRASHEQFF. The CDR3 DNA reads as TGTGCCAGCAGCGATGGGGACAGGGCGTCTCATGAGCAGTTCTTC.

This clonotype was observed at least ten times. The rearrangement uses TRBV5-4 and TRBJ2-5; the D is unclear. V lost 5 bases and J lost 2, with 4 bases in between. CDR3 size: 11 residues. From germline, CDR1 is SGHNT and CDR2 YYREEE (reference sequence). CDR3 coding DNA: TGTGCCAGCAGTTCTCAAGAGACCCAGTACTTC. Its protein is CASSSQETQYF. The full variable domain, in which reference TRBV5-4 and TRBJ2-5 provide the parts outside the CDR3, is ETGVTQSPTHLIKTRGQQVTLRCSSQSGHNTVSWYQQALGQGPQFIFQYYREEENGRGNFPPRFSGLQFPNYSSELNVNALELDDSALYLCASSSQETQYFGPGTRLLVL.

This clonotype has a count of ten or more. The chain recombines TRBV10-3 with TRBJ2-3; TRBD2 matches at 7 bases. Germline V gives CDR1 ENHRY, CDR2 SYGVKD. The V and J ends lost 0 bases and 4 bases, in that order; junction bases with no gene match: 13. CDR3 length: 18 amino acids. CDR3: CAISESVYTRGGPDTQYF. Written as DNA, the CDR3 is TGTGCCATCAGTGAGTCAGTATACACCCGCGGGGGACCAGATACGCAGTATTTT.

In this sample, this clonotype turned up many times. CDR3 in amino acids: CASSRGTLNYGYTF. DNA of the CDR3: TGCGCCAGCAGCAGAGGGACACTCAACTATGGCTACACCTTC. The V gene is TRBV5-1, the J gene TRBJ1-2; a weak D match, TRBD1 (6 bases). V gave up 4 bases and J gave up 2 bases, with 12 bases separating them. Germline V gives CDR1 SGHRS, CDR2 YFSETQ. There are 14 residues in the CDR3.

Ten or more counts support this clonotype. This chain uses TRBV5-1 with TRBJ1-1; D is ambiguous. V was trimmed by 4 bases and J by 6 bases, leaving 16 bases between them. The germline V gene encodes CDR1 SGHRS and CDR2 YFSETQ. The CDR3 runs to 14 residues. The CDR3, as DNA: TGCGCCAGCAGCCCATTCTGGAGCGGCGCTGAAGCTTTCTTT. Residues: CASSPFWSGAEAFF.

This clonotype showed up just a few times. The genes are TRBV7-8 and TRBJ1-6; TRBD1 is a possible D gene (6 bases). CDR1 is SGHVS, CDR2 FQNEAQ, per germline. V dropped 0 bases and J dropped 7 bases, with 19 bases sitting between them. The CDR3 has 18 residues. CDR3 in amino acids: CASSLAGRGVNLNSPLHF. In nucleotides, the CDR3 is TGTGCCAGCAGCTTAGCCGGGAGGGGGGTCAACCTGAATTCACCCCTCCACTTT.

There are many counts of this clonotype. The rearrangement uses TRBV28 and TRBJ1-2; D is unresolved. The ends were cut back, 7 bases at V and 4 bases at J, with 13 bases in the middle. Germline CDR1 and CDR2: MDHEN and SYDVKM. The CDR3 length is 13 residues. CDR3 sequence reads: CASTFAPFYGYTF. CDR3 nucleotides: TGTGCCAGCACCTTCGCCCCGTTCTATGGCTACACCTTC.

In its sample, this clonotype was seen many times. The chain links TRBV20-1 to TRBJ2-2; the match to TRBD2 covers 8 bases. Unmatched junction bases numbered 4, after V lost 3 bases and J lost 4 bases. Germline V lookup: CDR1 DFQATT, CDR2 SNEGSKA (reference sequence). The CDR3 loop spans 14 amino acids. The CDR3 nucleotides read TGCAGTGCTAGGGCGGGGGGCGGCACCGGGGAGCTGTTTTTT. It translates to CSARAGGGTGELFF.